These 27 T cell receptor beta chains were sequenced from one sample in a study of spatial heterogeneity in lung cancer. This sample's time point: sample taken at primary tumor resection. From tumor, nontumor lung or frozen PBMC, whole RNA was taken unsorted for sequencing. TCRdb analysed the 5' RACE reads with MiXCR anew, one entry per CDR3 protein. The sample records some 29,000 distinct CDR3 sequences, 7.5% to 9.5% being singletons. The specimen was PBMCs, collected at surgery. These receptors were taken from a female donor with early-stage non-small cell lung cancer.

The chain couples TRBV11-2 to TRBJ2-1; 9 nucleotides agree with TRBD2. The ends lost 2 bases at V and 0 bases at J; junction bases unmatched: 11. The CDR3 covers 19 residues. Germline V gives CDR1 SGHAT, CDR2 FQNNGV. CDR3 region: CASSLRGLAYISSYNEQFF. DNA of the CDR3: TGTGCCAGCAGCTTAAGGGGACTAGCATATATCAGCTCCTACAATGAGCAGTTCTTC.

This clonotype was observed at least ten times. The J gene is TRBJ2-1, the V gene TRBV24-1; 9 bases are shared with TRBD1. Germline lookup yields CDR1 KGHDR and CDR2 SFDVKD. Germline trimming cut 4 bases from V and 9 bases from J; bases unmatched to any gene: 12. The CDR3 has 16 residues. The CDR3 DNA reads as TGTGCCACCAGTGACCAATGGACAGGGGCGAAGGGTGAGCAGTTCTTC. Translated: CATSDQWTGAKGEQFF.

This clonotype was recorded at least ten times. The V gene is TRBV19, the J gene TRBJ2-2, with D possibly being TRBD2 (6 bases). CDR1 is LNHDA and CDR2 is SQIVND in the germline V gene (reference sequence). The CDR3 extends over 14 amino acids. V gave up 8 bases and J gave up 2 bases, with 12 bases separating them. CDR3 sequence: CASRGGFNTGELFF. CDR3 coding DNA: TGTGCCAGTCGAGGAGGGTTCAACACCGGGGAGCTGTTTTTT. The full variable domain, completed using reference TRBV19 and TRBJ2-2, is DGGITQSPKYLFRKEGQNVTLSCEQNLNHDAMYWYRQDPGQGLRLIYYSQIVNDFQKGDIAEGYSVSREKKESFPLTVTSAQKNPTAFYLCASRGGFNTGELFFGEGSRLTVL.

This clonotype has at least ten counts. Written as DNA, the CDR3 is TGTGCCAGCAGCCAAGATCGCATTCCTGGACCGTGCTACTTC. Translated: CASSQDRIPGPCYF. The chain employs TRBV3-1 and TRBJ2-7; D not certain. The CDR3 spans 14 residues. Germline-derived CDR1 and CDR2 are LGHDT and YNNKEL (reference sequence). V dropped 0 bases and J dropped 13 bases, with 19 bases sitting between them.

Ten or more counts support this clonotype. The V call is TRBV6-6, the J call TRBJ2-4; 9 bases map to TRBD2. V trimming: 4 bases; J trimming: 2 bases; junction bases outside the gene matches: 3. CDR1 and CDR2 (germline): MNHNY, SVGAGI (reference sequence). CDR3 length: 15 amino acids. The chain's CDR3 is CASSSTSGSKNIQYF. The CDR3 DNA follows: TGTGCCAGCAGTTCCACTAGCGGGTCCAAAAACATTCAGTACTTC.

This clonotype turned up a few times. The CDR3 DNA reads as TGTGCCTGGAGTCCCAGGGGCAGGGGGCGTGTTCACGAGCAGTACTTC. The encoded protein is CAWSPRGRGRVHEQYF. The rearrangement joins TRBV30 to TRBJ2-7; 8 bases align to TRBD1. CDR3 length equals 16 residues. Germline assignment: CDR1 GTSNPN and CDR2 SVGIG (reference sequence). Germline trimming cut 2 bases from V and 5 bases from J; bases unmatched to any gene: 14.

This clonotype was observed at least ten times. The CDR3 reads CASSKGSPRGAKNIQYF. The CDR3 DNA follows: TGTGCCAGCAGCAAAGGTAGTCCACGAGGTGCCAAAAACATTCAGTACTTC. V gene TRBV11-2 combines with J gene TRBJ2-4; D remains unclear. V was pared by 5 bases and J by 1 base, with 18 bases between. Germline lookup yields CDR1 SGHAT and CDR2 FQNNGV. The CDR3 runs 17 residues.

There are many counts of this clonotype. CDR3 amino acids: CASRHQRVGPDTQYF. As DNA, the CDR3 is TGTGCCAGCAGACATCAGCGGGTCGGGCCAGATACGCAGTATTTT. The chain has TRBV7-9 and TRBJ2-3; TRBD2 is a possible D gene (6 bases). Germline CDR1 reads SEHNR; CDR2 reads FQNEAQ (reference sequence). CDR3 size: 15 residues. The V and J ends lost 6 bases and 4 bases respectively, with 17 bases between them.

The sample holds a few counts of this clonotype. This chain joins TRBV10-3 and TRBJ1-5; 7 bases match TRBD1. The CDR3 sequence is 14 residues long. Germline lookup yields CDR1 ENHRY and CDR2 SYGVKD. J lost 2 bases, V lost 6 bases, and 4 bases had no gene match. The CDR3 DNA sequence: TGTGCCATCAGGGGCGACAGGGGCAATCAGCCCCAGCATTTT. Translation gives CAIRGDRGNQPQHF.

The table lists this clonotype with a few counts. J is TRBJ1-2 and V is TRBV7-2, with TRBD1 identical over 7 bases. The CDR3 contains 14 residues. J gave up 1 base and V 4 bases, and 3 bases lay outside the gene matches. Germline V gene sequence: CDR1 SGHTA, CDR2 FQGNSA. CDR3: CASSSTGNNYGYTF. CDR3 DNA sequence: TGTGCCAGCAGCTCGACAGGGAATAACTATGGCTACACCTTC. Complete variable domain (other parts from reference TRBV7-2 and TRBJ1-2): GAGVSQSPSNKVTEKGKDVELRCDPISGHTALYWYRQSLGQGLEFLIYFQGNSAPDKSGLPSDRFSAERTGGSVSTLTIQRTQQEDSAVYLCASSSTGNNYGYTFGSGTRLTVV.

This clonotype was seen many times. The chain recombines TRBV7-2 with TRBJ1-4; TRBD1 is a possible D gene (5 bases). Germline-derived CDR1 and CDR2 are SGHTA and FQGNSA. The CDR3 is 14 amino acids. The V gene lost 5 bases and the J gene lost 9 bases, with 16 bases spanning the gap. The DNA of the CDR3 is TGTGCCAGCAGCGTGGGACCCAATTCGCAAAAACTGTTTTTT. Its translation is CASSVGPNSQKLFF.

The V call is TRBV11-3, the J call TRBJ2-1, with D unresolved. CDR1 is SGHNT and CDR2 is YENEEA in the germline V gene. The CDR3 is 16 residues long. V gave up 3 bases and J gave up 0 bases, with 12 bases separating them. CDR3 amino acids: CASSFRDWSSYNEQFF. CDR3 bases: TGTGCCAGCAGCTTCCGAGACTGGAGCTCCTACAATGAGCAGTTCTTC.

There are many counts of this clonotype. V gene TRBV10-2 combines with J gene TRBJ2-1, with 7 positions matching TRBD1. The CDR3 has 15 residues. Germline CDR1 reads WSHSY; CDR2 reads SAAADI. J lost 1 base, V lost 7 bases, and 7 bases had no gene match. CDR3 residues: CASNNDRVSYNEQFF. The CDR3 region has the DNA TGCGCCAGCAACAATGACAGGGTATCCTACAATGAGCAGTTCTTC.

This clonotype turned up a few times. This chain connects TRBV7-9 to TRBJ2-3; 7 positions match TRBD1. The CDR3 loop spans 14 amino acids. The V gene's germline CDR1 is SEHNR and CDR2 FQNEAQ (reference sequence). V lost 6 bases, J lost 3 bases, and 6 bases stayed unmatched. CDR3 amino acids: CASSYRGGTDTQYF. The CDR3 DNA reads TGTGCCAGCAGTTACAGGGGTGGGACAGATACGCAGTATTTT.

The J gene is TRBJ1-1, the V gene TRBV29-1, with D hard to call. Trimming stripped 4 bases from V and 1 base from J, with 10 bases between. The CDR3 loop spans 13 amino acids. CDR1 and CDR2 from the germline V gene are SQVTM and ANQGSEA. Written as DNA, the CDR3 is TGCAGCGTTGCAGGCCGCCAGAACACTGAAGCTTTCTTT. This sequence encodes CSVAGRQNTEAFF.

This clonotype was seen at least ten times. The J gene is TRBJ2-2, the V gene TRBV7-2; D is undetermined. V was clipped by 3 bases and J by 4 bases, with 12 bases between them. Per germline, CDR1 SGHTA and CDR2 FQGNSA. CDR3 length equals 15 residues. The CDR3 sequence: CASSFKHGPTGELFF. DNA of the CDR3: TGTGCCAGCAGCTTCAAGCATGGGCCCACCGGGGAGCTGTTTTTT.

In this sample, this clonotype is medium-sized. The rearrangement uses TRBV24-1 and TRBJ2-6, with D possibly being TRBD1 (5 bases). The length of the CDR3 is 17 residues. Germline V gene sequence: CDR1 KGHDR, CDR2 SFDVKD. Trimming stripped 3 bases from V and 0 bases from J, with 11 bases between. CDR3 in amino acids: CATSDKRQNSGANVLTF. The CDR3 DNA reads TGTGCCACCAGTGATAAAAGACAGAACTCTGGGGCCAACGTCCTGACTTTC.

This clonotype occurred many times. This chain joins TRBV11-2 and TRBJ2-7; maybe TRBD1 (5 bases). The V end was cut by 5 bases, the J end by 5 bases, with 13 bases between. The CDR3 sequence is 13 residues long. Germline loops: CDR1 SGHAT, CDR2 FQNNGV. The CDR3 reads CASSPSRAHEQYV. Here the CDR3 DNA reads TGTGCCAGCAGCCCGAGCAGGGCCCACGAGCAGTACGTC.

There are many counts of this clonotype. The chain is built from TRBV20-1 and TRBJ2-1, with 7 bases that match TRBD2. Germline V CDR1 and CDR2: DFQATT, SNEGSKA (reference sequence). The CDR3 contains 16 residues. The J segment lost 0 bases and the V segment lost 0 bases, leaving 5 bases of the junction unmatched. CDR3: CSARDPSGGSYNEQFF. As DNA, the CDR3 is TGCAGTGCTAGAGACCCTAGCGGAGGCTCCTACAATGAGCAGTTCTTC.

This clonotype was observed many times. V gene TRBV19 combines with J gene TRBJ2-7; 8 bases are shared with TRBD1. The J segment lost 2 bases and the V segment lost 7 bases, leaving 10 bases of the junction unmatched. Germline CDR1 is LNHDA and CDR2 is SQIVND (reference sequence). The CDR3 extends over 15 amino acids. CDR3 loop: CASTKRGTGTYEQYF. In DNA, the CDR3 is TGTGCCAGTACTAAGAGGGGGACAGGCACCTACGAGCAGTACTTC.

In this sample, this clonotype turned up a few times. The rearrangement joins TRBV24-1 to TRBJ2-1; 10 nucleotides line up with TRBD2. J lost 10 bases, V lost 4 bases, and 9 bases had no gene match. The CDR3 spans 15 residues. Germline assignment: CDR1 KGHDR and CDR2 SFDVKD. The DNA of the CDR3 is TGTGCCACCAGTGACCTTAGCGGGAGGCCAGGAGAGCAGTTCTTC. Residues: CATSDLSGRPGEQFF.

This clonotype showed up many times. V and J are TRBV23-1 and TRBJ2-7; D may correspond to TRBD1 or TRBD2 (5 bases each). TRBV23-1 is annotated as an ORF whose role is uncertain. V gave up 8 bases and J gave up 3 bases, with 23 bases separating them. The CDR3 totals 16 residues. In DNA, the CDR3 is TGCGCCAGCGCCGGGCCGAACGGGGCTAGCCGCTACGAGCAGTACTTC. This sequence encodes CASAGPNGASRYEQYF.

At least ten counts were recorded for this clonotype. The genes are TRBV5-4 and TRBJ2-7; 8 bases agree with TRBD1. The length of the CDR3 is 13 residues. V lost 4 bases to trimming and J lost 6 bases; unmatched junction nucleotides: 6. Germline CDR1 reads SGHNT; CDR2 reads YYREEE (reference sequence). This CDR3 reads CASSLQGVGEQYF. The CDR3 DNA is TGTGCCAGCAGCCTACAGGGGGTCGGCGAGCAGTACTTC.

This clonotype was observed many times. The genes are TRBV5-1 and TRBJ1-5; TRBD1 might be the D (5 bases). V was pared by 4 bases and J by 2 bases, with 13 bases between. This CDR3 has 15 residues. CDR1 and CDR2 from the germline V gene are SGHRS and YFSETQ. CDR3: CASSPEGGGNQPQHF. CDR3 bases: TGCGCCAGCAGCCCCGAGGGAGGGGGCAATCAGCCCCAGCATTTT. The full variable domain, with the rest looked up from reference TRBV5-1 and TRBJ1-5, is KAGVTQTPRYLIKTRGQQVTLSCSPISGHRSVSWYQQTPGQGLQFLFEYFSETQRNKGNFPGRFSGRQFSNSRSEMNVSTLELGDSALYLCASSPEGGGNQPQHFGDGTRLSIL.

V and J are TRBV12-3 or TRBV12-4 and TRBJ2-2; D ambiguous. V gave up 7 bases and J gave up 4 bases, with 16 bases separating them. CDR3 length: 15 amino acids. The CDR3 DNA reads as TGTGCCAGCAACCTAAATCGGGTGGGCACCGGGGAGCTGTTTTTT. Residues: CASNLNRVGTGELFF.

The sample holds many counts of this clonotype. The V and J genes are TRBV20-1 and TRBJ2-5, with D hard to call. The V and J ends lost 6 bases and 5 bases respectively, with 13 bases between them. The CDR3 totals 12 residues. Germline loops: CDR1 DFQATT, CDR2 SNEGSKA (reference sequence). The CDR3 DNA sequence: TGCAGTGCCATAGACTGGCGGGAGACCCAGTACTTC. Protein sequence: CSAIDWRETQYF.

Regarding this clonotype: This may be a read error: a much more frequent sequence differs by one nucleotide. This chain joins TRBV5-1 and TRBJ2-2; D is possibly TRBD1 (6 bases). The CDR3 length is 15 residues. The germline V gene has CDR1 SGHRS and CDR2 YFSETQ. CDR3 nucleotide sequence: TGCGCCAGCAGCCCAAGACAGGAGAACATCGGGGAGCTGTTTTTT. Translation: CASSPRQENIGELFF.